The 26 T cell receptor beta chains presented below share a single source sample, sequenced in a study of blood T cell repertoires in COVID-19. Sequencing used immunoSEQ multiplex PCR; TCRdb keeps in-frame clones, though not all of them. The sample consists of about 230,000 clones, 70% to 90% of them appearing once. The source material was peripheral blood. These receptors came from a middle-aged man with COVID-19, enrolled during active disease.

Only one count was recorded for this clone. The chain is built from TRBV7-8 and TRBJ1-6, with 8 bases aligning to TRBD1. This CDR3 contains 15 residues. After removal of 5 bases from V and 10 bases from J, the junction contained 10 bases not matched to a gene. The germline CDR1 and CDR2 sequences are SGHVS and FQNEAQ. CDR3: CASSLSGTGTSPLHF. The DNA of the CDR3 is TGTGCCAGCAGCCTGTCGGGGACAGGTACCTCACCCCTCCACTTT.

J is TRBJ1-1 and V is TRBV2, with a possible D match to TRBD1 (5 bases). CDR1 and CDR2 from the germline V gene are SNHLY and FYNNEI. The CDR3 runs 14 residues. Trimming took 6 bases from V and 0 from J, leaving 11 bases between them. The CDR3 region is CASREGRMNTEAFF. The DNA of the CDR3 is TGTGCCAGCAGGGAGGGACGAATGAACACTGAAGCTTTCTTT.

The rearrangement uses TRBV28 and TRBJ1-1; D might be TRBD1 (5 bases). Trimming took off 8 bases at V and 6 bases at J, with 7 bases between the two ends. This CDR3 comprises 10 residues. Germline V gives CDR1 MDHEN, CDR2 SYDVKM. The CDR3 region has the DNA TGTGCCAGCCAAGGGGCTGAAGCTTTCTTT. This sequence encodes CASQGAEAFF.

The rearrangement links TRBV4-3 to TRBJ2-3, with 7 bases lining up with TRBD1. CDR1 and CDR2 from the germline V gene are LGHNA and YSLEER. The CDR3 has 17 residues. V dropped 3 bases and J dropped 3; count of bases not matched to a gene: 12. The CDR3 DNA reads TGCGCCAGCAGCCACAACGGGGCAGGGGGTTCGACAGATACGCAGTATTTT. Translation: CASSHNGAGGSTDTQYF.

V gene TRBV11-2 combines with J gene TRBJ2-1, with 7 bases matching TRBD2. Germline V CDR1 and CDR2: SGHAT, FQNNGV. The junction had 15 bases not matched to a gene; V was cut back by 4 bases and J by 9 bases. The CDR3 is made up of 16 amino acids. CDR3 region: CASSSLRGGPVPEQFF. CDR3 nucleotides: TGTGCCAGCAGCTCCCTAAGGGGAGGGCCGGTCCCTGAGCAGTTCTTC.

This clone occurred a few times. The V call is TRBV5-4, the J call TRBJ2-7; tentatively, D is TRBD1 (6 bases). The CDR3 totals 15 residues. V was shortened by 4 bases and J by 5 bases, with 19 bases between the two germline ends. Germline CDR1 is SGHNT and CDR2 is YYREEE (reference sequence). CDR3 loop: CASSLAGDKYDEQYF. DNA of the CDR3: TGTGCCAGCAGCCTGGCAGGGGATAAGTATGACGAGCAGTACTTC.

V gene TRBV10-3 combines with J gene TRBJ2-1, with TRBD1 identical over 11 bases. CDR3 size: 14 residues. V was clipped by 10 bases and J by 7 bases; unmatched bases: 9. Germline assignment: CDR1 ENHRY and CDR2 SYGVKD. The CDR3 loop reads CANAGTGGRNEQFF. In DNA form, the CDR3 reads TGTGCCAACGCCGGGACAGGGGGGAGGAATGAGCAGTTCTTC.

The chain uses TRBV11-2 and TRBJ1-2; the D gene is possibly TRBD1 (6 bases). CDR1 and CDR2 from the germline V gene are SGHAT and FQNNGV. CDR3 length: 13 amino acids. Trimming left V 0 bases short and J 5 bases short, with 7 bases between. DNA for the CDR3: TGTGCCAGCAGCTTAGACACAGGGTATGGCTACACCTTC. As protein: CASSLDTGYGYTF. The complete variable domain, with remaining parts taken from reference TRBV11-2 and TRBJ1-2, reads EAGVAQSPRYKIIEKRQSVAFWCNPISGHATLYWYQQILGQGPKLLIQFQNNGVVDDSQLPKDRFSAERLKGVDSTLKIQPAKLEDSAVYLCASSLDTGYGYTFGSGTRLTVV.

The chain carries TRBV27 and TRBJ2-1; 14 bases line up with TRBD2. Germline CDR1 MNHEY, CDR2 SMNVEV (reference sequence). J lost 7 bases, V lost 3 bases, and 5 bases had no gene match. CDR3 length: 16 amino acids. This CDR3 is CASSLGLAGAINEQFF. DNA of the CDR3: TGTGCCAGCAGTTTGGGACTAGCGGGGGCTATTAATGAGCAGTTCTTC.

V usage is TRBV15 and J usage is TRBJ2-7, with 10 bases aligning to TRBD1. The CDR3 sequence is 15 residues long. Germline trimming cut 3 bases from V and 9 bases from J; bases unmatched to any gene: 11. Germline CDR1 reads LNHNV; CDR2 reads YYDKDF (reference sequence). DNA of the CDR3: TGTGCCACCAGCAGGGGCCGGGACAGGGGTTTTGGGCAGTACTTC. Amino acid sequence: CATSRGRDRGFGQYF. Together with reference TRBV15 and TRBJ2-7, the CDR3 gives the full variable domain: DAMVIQNPRYQVTQFGKPVTLSCSQTLNHNVMYWYQQKSSQAPKLLFHYYDKDFNNEADTPDNFQSRRPNTSFCFLDIRSPGLGDTAMYLCATSRGRDRGFGQYFGPGTRLTVT.

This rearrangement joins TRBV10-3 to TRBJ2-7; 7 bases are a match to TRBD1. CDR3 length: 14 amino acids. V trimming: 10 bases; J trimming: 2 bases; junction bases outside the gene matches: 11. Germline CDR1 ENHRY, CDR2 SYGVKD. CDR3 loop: CASGPGTEAYEQYF. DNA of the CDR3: TGTGCCAGCGGACCCGGGACAGAAGCCTACGAGCAGTACTTC.

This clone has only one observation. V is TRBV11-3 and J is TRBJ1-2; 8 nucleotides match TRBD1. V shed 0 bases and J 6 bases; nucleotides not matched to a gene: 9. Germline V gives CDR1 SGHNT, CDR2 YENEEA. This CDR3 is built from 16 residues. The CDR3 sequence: CASSLEGAPDRDGYTF. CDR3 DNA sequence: TGTGCCAGCAGCTTAGAGGGGGCCCCGGACAGGGATGGCTACACCTTC.

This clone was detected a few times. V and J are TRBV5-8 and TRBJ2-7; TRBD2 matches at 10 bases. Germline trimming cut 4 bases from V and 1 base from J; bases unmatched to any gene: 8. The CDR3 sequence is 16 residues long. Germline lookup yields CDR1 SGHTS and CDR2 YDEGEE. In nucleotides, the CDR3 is TGTGCCAGCAGCGGCGGGACTAGCGTAGCTTCCTACGAGCAGTACTTC. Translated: CASSGGTSVASYEQYF. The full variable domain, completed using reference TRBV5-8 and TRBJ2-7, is EAGVTQSPTHLIKTRGQQATLRCSPISGHTSVYWYQQALGLGLQFLLWYDEGEERNRGNFPPRFSGRQFPNYSSELNVNALELEDSALYLCASSGGTSVASYEQYFGPGTRLTVT.

CDR3 protein: CAWSLIAGDTEAFF. The DNA of the CDR3 is TGTGCCTGGAGTCTTATAGCCGGAGACACTGAAGCTTTCTTT. V gene TRBV30 combines with J gene TRBJ1-1; D call uncertain. Germline V gene lookup returns CDR1 GTSNPN and CDR2 SVGIG (reference sequence). Trimming cost V 2 bases and J 3 bases, with 13 bases left between them. This CDR3 has 14 residues.

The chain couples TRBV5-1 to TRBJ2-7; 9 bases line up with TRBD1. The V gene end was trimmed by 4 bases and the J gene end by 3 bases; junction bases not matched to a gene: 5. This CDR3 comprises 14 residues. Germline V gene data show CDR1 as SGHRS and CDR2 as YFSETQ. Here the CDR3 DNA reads TGCGCCAGCAGCAATGACAGGGGGTACTACGAGCAGTACTTC. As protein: CASSNDRGYYEQYF.

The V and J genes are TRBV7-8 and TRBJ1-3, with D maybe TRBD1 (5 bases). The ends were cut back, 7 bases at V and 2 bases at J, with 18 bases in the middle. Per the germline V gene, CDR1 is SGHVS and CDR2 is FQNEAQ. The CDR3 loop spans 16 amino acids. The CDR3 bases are TGTGCCAGCACCGAACGGGGGGGGACGGCTGGAAACACCATATATTTT. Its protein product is CASTERGGTAGNTIYF.

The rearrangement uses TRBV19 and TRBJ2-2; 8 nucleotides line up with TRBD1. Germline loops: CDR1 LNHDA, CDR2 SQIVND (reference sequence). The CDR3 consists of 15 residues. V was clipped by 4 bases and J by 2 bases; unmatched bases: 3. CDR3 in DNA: TGTGCCAGTAGTAAACAGGGGGAAAACACCGGGGAGCTGTTTTTT. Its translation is CASSKQGENTGELFF.

CDR3 bases: TGCAGTGCTAGTGAGGGCAGCAATCAGCCCCAGCATTTT. Translating it yields CSASEGSNQPQHF. J is TRBJ1-5 and V is TRBV20-1; no definite D call. With 3 bases removed from V and 1 base from J, the gap between germline ends came to 7 bases. This CDR3 spans 13 amino acids. Germline V CDR1 and CDR2: DFQATT, SNEGSKA (reference sequence).

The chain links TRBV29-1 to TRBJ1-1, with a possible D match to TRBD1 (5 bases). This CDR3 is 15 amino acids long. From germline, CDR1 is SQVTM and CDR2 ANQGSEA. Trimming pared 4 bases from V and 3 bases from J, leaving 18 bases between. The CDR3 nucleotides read TGCAGCGTTGGTGTTATGGGGGGATATCACACTGAAGCTTTCTTT. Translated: CSVGVMGGYHTEAFF.

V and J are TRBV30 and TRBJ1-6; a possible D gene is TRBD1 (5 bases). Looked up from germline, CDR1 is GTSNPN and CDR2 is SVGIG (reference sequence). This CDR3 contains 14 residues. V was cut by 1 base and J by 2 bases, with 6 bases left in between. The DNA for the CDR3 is TGTGCCTGGAGTGCCAGGGCCTATAATTCACCCCTCCACTTT. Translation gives CAWSARAYNSPLHF.

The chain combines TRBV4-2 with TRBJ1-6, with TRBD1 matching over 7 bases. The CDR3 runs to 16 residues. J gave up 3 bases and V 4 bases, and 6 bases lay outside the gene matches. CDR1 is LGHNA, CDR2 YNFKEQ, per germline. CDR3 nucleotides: TGTGCCAGCAGCCCCGGGACAGAAGTCTATAATTCACCCCTCCACTTT. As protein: CASSPGTEVYNSPLHF.

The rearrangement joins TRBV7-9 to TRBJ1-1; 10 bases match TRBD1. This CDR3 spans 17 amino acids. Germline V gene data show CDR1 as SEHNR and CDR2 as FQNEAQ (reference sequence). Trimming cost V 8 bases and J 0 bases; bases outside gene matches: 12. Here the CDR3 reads CASGFEGGQGMNTEAFF. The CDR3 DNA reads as TGTGCCAGCGGGTTTGAGGGGGGACAGGGGATGAACACTGAAGCTTTCTTT.

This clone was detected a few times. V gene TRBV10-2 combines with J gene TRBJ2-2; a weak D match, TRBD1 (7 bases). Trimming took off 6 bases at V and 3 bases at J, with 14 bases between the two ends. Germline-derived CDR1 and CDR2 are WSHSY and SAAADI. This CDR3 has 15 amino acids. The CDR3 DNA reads TGCGCCAGCAGATTGGACAGGAGGGACACCGGGGAGCTGTTTTTT. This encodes CASRLDRRDTGELFF.

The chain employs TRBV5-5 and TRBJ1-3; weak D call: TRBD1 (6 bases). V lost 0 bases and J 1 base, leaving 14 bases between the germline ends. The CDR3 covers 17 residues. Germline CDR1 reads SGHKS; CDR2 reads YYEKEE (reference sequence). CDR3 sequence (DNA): TGTGCCAGCAGCTTGGAAGTGGGGGCCTATTCTGGAAACACCATATATTTT. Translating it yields CASSLEVGAYSGNTIYF. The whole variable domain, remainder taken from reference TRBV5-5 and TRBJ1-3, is DAGVTQSPTHLIKTRGQQVTLRCSPISGHKSVSWYQQVLGQGPQFIFQYYEKEERGRGNFPDRFSARQFPNYSSELNVNALLLGDSALYLCASSLEVGAYSGNTIYFGEGSWLTVV.

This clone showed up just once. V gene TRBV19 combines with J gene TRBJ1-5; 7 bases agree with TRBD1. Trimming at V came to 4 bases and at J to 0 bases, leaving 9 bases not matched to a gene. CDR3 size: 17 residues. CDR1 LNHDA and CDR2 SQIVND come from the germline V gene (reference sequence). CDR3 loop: CASSSLGQPVSNQPQHF. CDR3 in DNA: TGTGCCAGTAGTAGCCTGGGACAGCCAGTTAGCAATCAGCCCCAGCATTTT.

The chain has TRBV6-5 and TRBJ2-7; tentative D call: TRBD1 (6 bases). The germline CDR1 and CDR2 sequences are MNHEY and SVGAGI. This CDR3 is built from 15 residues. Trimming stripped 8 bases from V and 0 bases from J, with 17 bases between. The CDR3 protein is CASRYFGQSSYEQYF. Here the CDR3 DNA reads TGTGCCAGCCGCTACTTCGGACAGAGCTCCTACGAGCAGTACTTC.